These T cell receptor beta chains were read from a single sample in a study of blood T cell repertoires in COVID-19. Clones were read by immunoSEQ multiplex PCR, and TCRdb kept only the in-frame ones, dropping some. Counted here are about 180,000 clones, less than 90% occurring once; the ten biggest clones make up 7.6%. Sequencing was done on a sample of peripheral blood. These receptor sequences come from a woman in her 70s with COVID-19, enrolled during active disease. Both conserved end residues are part of each CDR3. Each record gives: V gene, CDR3 length, clone size, J gene, D gene, CDR3 DNA, CDR3 protein. The D gene is left open where the match is weak. Size values are once, few and many counts, or a class for expanded clones, and some rows have none.

TRBV7-9	14	.	TRBJ2-2	TRBD2	TGTGCCACTCAGGGACTAGCGAACACCGGGGAGCTGTTTTTT	CATQGLANTGELFF
TRBV7-2	16	.	TRBJ2-5	TRBD2	TGTGCCAGCAGCACTAGCGGGAGTGGAGGGTGGGAGACCCAGTACTTC	CASSTSGSGGWETQYF
TRBV27	17	once	TRBJ1-2	TRBD1	TGTGCCAGCAGTCAGTTATCAGGGACAGGGGTATCCTATGGCTACACCTTC	CASSQLSGTGVSYGYTF
TRBV30	11	.	TRBJ1-2	.	TGTGCCTGGAGCCAAAACTATGGCTACACCTTC	CAWSQNYGYTF
TRBV12-3/TRBV12-4	11	once	TRBJ1-2	.	TGTGCCAGCACCCTTGGGGGGGGCTACACCTTC	CASTLGGGYTF
TRBV5-1	14	.	TRBJ1-4	.	TGCGCCAGCACGGGGGGAACAACTAATGAAAAACTGTTTTTT	CASTGGTTNEKLFF
TRBV19	14	.	TRBJ1-5	TRBD1	TGTGCCAGTAGGGGGACAGGGGGCGGGCAGCCCCAGCATTTT	CASRGTGGGQPQHF
TRBV18	17	.	TRBJ1-1	TRBD1	TGTGCCAGCTCACCCAGGGGGATGACAGGGGAGAACACTGAAGCTTTCTTT	CASSPRGMTGENTEAFF
TRBV30	15	few	TRBJ2-1	.	TGTGCCTGGAGTCAGAGTTCGTCTCGGTACAGGGAGCAGTTCTTC	CAWSQSSSRYREQFF
TRBV18	11	.	TRBJ2-7	.	TGTGCCAGCTCACCCGCCTACGAGCAGTACTTC	CASSPAYEQYF
TRBV4-3	14	once	TRBJ2-7	TRBD1	TGCGCCAGCAGCCACCGGACAGGGTCCTACGAGCAGTACTTC	CASSHRTGSYEQYF
TRBV19	13	.	TRBJ1-1	.	TGTGCCAGTAGTATTACAGGGACGACTGAAGCTTTCTTT	CASSITGTTEAFF
TRBV6-5	14	.	TRBJ1-2	TRBD1	TGTGCCAGCAAAGCACGGACAGGGGTCTATGGCTACACCTTC	CASKARTGVYGYTF
TRBV4-3	13	.	TRBJ2-7	.	TGCGCCAGCAGCCAAGACGGGGGCTACGAGCAGTACTTC	CASSQDGGYEQYF
TRBV6-6	14	.	TRBJ1-3	.	TGTGCCACCATTTTATCAGGGAAAGGAAACACCATATATTTT	CATILSGKGNTIYF
TRBV5-4	14	few	TRBJ2-2	TRBD1	TGTGCCAGCAGCTCCAAGGGACAGACCGGGGAGCTGTTTTTT	CASSSKGQTGELFF
TRBV7-9	14	.	TRBJ2-1	.	TGTGCCAGCAGCTTAGCCGCTGTCTCCGGGGGAGAGTTCTTC	CASSLAAVSGGEFF
TRBV28	14	.	TRBJ2-7	TRBD1	TGTGCCAGCAGTTCTTACAGGGGGCAATACGAGCAGTACTTC	CASSSYRGQYEQYF
TRBV18	15	few	TRBJ2-7	.	TGTGCCAGCTCAGGCCAAGGAGACAGTTCCTACGAGCAGTACTTC	CASSGQGDSSYEQYF
TRBV19	15	.	TRBJ2-6	.	TGTGCCAGTGGGGAGTGGAACTCTGGGGCCAACGTCCTGACTTTC	CASGEWNSGANVLTF
TRBV6-6	16	.	TRBJ2-4	TRBD1	TGTGCCAGCAGTTACTCCCGGACAGGGGGGCAGGACATTCAGTACTTC	CASSYSRTGGQDIQYF
TRBV6-4	15	once	TRBJ1-2	TRBD1	TGTGCCAGCAGTGACGGGGGACAGGGGGCTGGTGGCTACACCTTC	CASSDGGQGAGGYTF
TRBV27	14	.	TRBJ2-7	TRBD2	TGTGCCAGCAGTCCACTAGCGGGGACGAGCGAGCAGTACTTC	CASSPLAGTSEQYF
TRBV6-5	15	.	TRBJ2-7	.	TGTGCCAGCAGTTTAACCGGGACTGGACCCTACGAGCAGTACTTC	CASSLTGTGPYEQYF
TRBV7-2	14	once	TRBJ2-2	TRBD1	TGTGCCAGCAGCTTAGGGGACAGCACCGGGGAGCTGTTTTTT	CASSLGDSTGELFF